This TCR beta chain derives from a study of OX40 agonist ivuxolimab in advanced cancers. Study context: Of mixed ages from about 20 to 90 and averaging about 56 years, the group was 65% to 85% male.

Whole-study findings and limits: At 0.1 to 3.0 mg/kg, clonal expansion of CD4+ and CD8+ blood T cells had occurred by week 6.

This CDR3 contains 15 residues. V shed 1 base and J 7 bases; nucleotides not matched to a gene: 9. Germline V CDR1 and CDR2: SGHAT, FQNNGV. Concerning this clone: Its cognate antigen is unknown.

Method: immunoSEQ multiplex PCR; TCRdb's copy keeps in-frame clones and lacks some. Of about 52,000 clones listed, roughly nine tenths were seen once; the top ten hold 6.5% to 8%. This TCR was sampled from an adult with an advanced solid tumor such as melanoma, head and neck, liver or kidney cancer. The sequences come from CD4+ or CD8+ T cells sorted from blood, collected in a trial of the OX40 agonist ivuxolimab. This chain links TRBV11-2 with TRBJ2-7; 8 bases map to TRBD2. CDR3 protein: CASSLAPRTGGEQYF. The CDR3 DNA reads as TGTGCCAGCAGCTTAGCGCCCCGGACGGGAGGGGAGCAGTACTTC. Variable domain in full (rest from reference TRBV11-2 and TRBJ2-7): EAGVAQSPRYKIIEKRQSVAFWCNPISGHATLYWYQQILGQGPKLLIQFQNNGVVDDSQLPKDRFSAERLKGVDSTLKIQPAKLEDSAVYLCASSLAPRTGGEQYFGPGTRLTVT.